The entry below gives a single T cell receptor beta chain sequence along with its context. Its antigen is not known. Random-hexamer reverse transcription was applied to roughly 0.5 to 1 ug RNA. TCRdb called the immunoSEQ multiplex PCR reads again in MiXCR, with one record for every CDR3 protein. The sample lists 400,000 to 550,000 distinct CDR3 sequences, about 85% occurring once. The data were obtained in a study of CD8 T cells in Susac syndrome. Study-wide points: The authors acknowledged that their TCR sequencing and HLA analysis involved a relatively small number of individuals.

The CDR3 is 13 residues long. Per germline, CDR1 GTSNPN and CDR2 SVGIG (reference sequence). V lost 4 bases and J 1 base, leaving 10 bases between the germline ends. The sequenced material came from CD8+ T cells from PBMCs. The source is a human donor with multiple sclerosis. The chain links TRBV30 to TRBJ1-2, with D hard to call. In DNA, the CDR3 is TGTGCCTGGACGGCCGGGGTTAACTATGGCTACACCTTC. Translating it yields CAWTAGVNYGYTF.